This entry is about one T cell receptor (beta chain). The entry originates in a study of technical replicates of blood from several donors. TCRdb's table, derived via immunoSEQ multiplex PCR, lists solely in-frame clones and lacks some. The sample gives more than 75,000 clones, 90% to 97% of which show up once; 0.36% is in the top ten. The CDR3 has 14 residues. Trimming removed 2 bases at V and 2 bases at J, with 10 bases between. Germline V gene sequence: CDR1 MNHNS, CDR2 SASEGT. The gene calls are TRBV6-1 and TRBJ2-7; D ambiguous. The receptor was isolated from a human donor in good health. Sequencing was carried out using T cells isolated from PBMCs. The CDR3 is CASSEPYYAYEQYF. The CDR3 coding sequence is TGTGCCAGCAGTGAACCTTACTACGCCTACGAGCAGTACTTC.